This TCR beta chain is from a study of cytotoxic CD8 clonotypes in ibrutinib-treated CLL. About the study: IGHV unmutated 17 to 18; relapsed/refractory 11; treatment-naive approximately 16.

PBMCs that had been cryopreserved were the source of approximately 2 micrograms of genomic DNA for TCR beta libraries. As to this clone: Its antigen is still unknown.

Findings of the study overall: Baseline clonality, above age-matched healthy donor levels, tracked circulating CD8+ T-cell counts.

Assay used: immunoSEQ multiplex PCR; TCRdb lists only in-frame clones, some missing. The data hold roughly 4,400 clones, with roughly 84% observed a single time. The CDR3 loop spans 16 amino acids. Germline V lookup: CDR1 SGHTA, CDR2 FQGTGA. With 7 bases removed from V and 4 bases from J, the gap between germline ends came to 22 bases. This sequence originates from a human donor with chronic lymphocytic leukemia. Sequenced here: PBMCs, sampled before ibrutinib treatment. The chain couples TRBV7-3 to TRBJ1-2; D call uncertain. CDR3 protein: CASKTRNEGRLYGYTF. The CDR3 coding sequence is TGTGCCAGCAAAACCCGGAACGAGGGCCGACTCTATGGCTACACCTTC.